These 6 T cell receptor beta chains were all obtained from the same sample, sequenced in a study of neoadjuvant anti-PD-1 for oral cavity cancer. The time point is: after neoadjuvant nivolumab, at surgical resection. Repertoires were generated with immunoSEQ multiplex PCR, while TCRdb's copy carries only in-frame clones and drops some. The data show tens of thousands of clones, 26% seen once. This material consisted of tumor tissue, taken after nivolumab (anti-PD-1) treatment. The receptors derive from a person aged 40 to 85 with oral cavity squamous cell carcinoma.

This clone was detected a few times. This chain uses TRBV5-4 with TRBJ1-1; D gene ambiguous. Germline lookup yields CDR1 SGHNT and CDR2 YYREEE (reference sequence). Trimming cost V 2 bases and J 4 bases, with 9 bases left between them. This CDR3 has 13 amino acids. This chain's CDR3 is CASSLGPGTEAFF. The CDR3, as DNA: TGTGCCAGCAGCTTAGGCCCCGGCACTGAAGCTTTCTTT.

On this clone: At one end, the junction sequence differs from germline, possibly due to a read error. J is TRBJ2-3 and V is TRBV2; 8 bases are shared with TRBD1. Per the germline V gene, CDR1 is SNHLY and CDR2 is FYNNEI. The CDR3 spans 13 residues. The CDR3 here is CASTTDSDRALNF. CDR3 DNA: TGTGCCAGCACCACCGACTCGGACAGGGCCCTGAATTTT.

This clone has only a few counts. This sequence joins TRBV6-4 and TRBJ2-2; TRBD1 might be the D (6 bases). This CDR3 has 15 amino acids. Trimming stripped 4 bases from V and 7 bases from J, with 16 bases between. Per the germline V gene, CDR1 is MRHNA and CDR2 is SNTAGT. CDR3 sequence (DNA): TGTGCCAGCAGTGCTGAACAGGGCGACTTCGGGGAGCTGTTTTTT. Protein sequence: CASSAEQGDFGELFF.

J is TRBJ1-6 and V is TRBV6-5; D possibly corresponds to TRBD1 (6 bases). V was clipped by 5 bases and J by 9 bases, with 11 bases between them. This CDR3 has 13 amino acids. Germline CDR1 reads MNHEY; CDR2 reads SVGAGI. The CDR3 DNA is TGTGCCAGCAGTGAAACAGGGCCTTCACCCCTCCACTTT. Protein product: CASSETGPSPLHF.

The J gene is TRBJ2-5, the V gene TRBV4-2; D is undetermined. The V and J ends lost 4 bases and 1 base respectively, with 10 bases between them. CDR1 is LGHNA and CDR2 is YNFKEQ in the germline V gene. The CDR3 consists of 14 residues. DNA of the CDR3: TGTGCCAGCAGCCCGTCCGGCAGCCAAGAGACCCAGTACTTC. It yields the protein CASSPSGSQETQYF.

There are a few counts of this clone. This sequence joins TRBV11-3 and TRBJ2-5; 9 bases are a match to TRBD2. In germline, CDR1 is SGHNT, CDR2 YENEEA. V shed 5 bases, J shed 5 bases, and the junction held 9 bases outside the gene matches. The CDR3 runs 15 residues. Written as DNA, the CDR3 is TGTGCCAGCAGCCCCAGTAGCGGGGGAGAGGAGACCCAGTACTTC. Its translation is CASSPSSGGEETQYF.